What follows is one TCR beta chain and its context. The target antigen is unknown. The CDR3 is 13 amino acids. With V trimmed by 6 bases and J by 8 bases, 9 bases remained unmatched. Germline loops: CDR1 LNHDA, CDR2 SQIVND (reference sequence). The analysis combined second doses at about 4 or about 12 weeks. The sample is drawn from a study of T cell responses to AZD1222 COVID-19 vaccine. Study results and caveats: Most donors were white British, females outnumbered males, and clonal diversity was possibly underestimated. Reportedly, nearly half of unique spike TCRs recognized epitopes outside B.1.351/B.1.1.7 mutations. The study found Spike-specific TCR breadth and depth rose after two AZD1222 doses.

Some clones are missing from TCRdb's copy, which holds only in-frame ones; the method was immunoSEQ multiplex PCR. The table records about 110,000 clones, 70% to 90% of them present only once. Here the sequenced sample was peripheral blood, taken 28 days after the second AZD1222 dose. The sequence came from an adult who received the AZD1222 COVID-19 vaccine. V gene TRBV19 combines with J gene TRBJ1-2; TRBD1 matches 7 bases. DNA of the CDR3: TGTGCCAGTAGCCTGACAGGGTTCGGCGGCTACACCTTC. Its protein is CASSLTGFGGYTF.